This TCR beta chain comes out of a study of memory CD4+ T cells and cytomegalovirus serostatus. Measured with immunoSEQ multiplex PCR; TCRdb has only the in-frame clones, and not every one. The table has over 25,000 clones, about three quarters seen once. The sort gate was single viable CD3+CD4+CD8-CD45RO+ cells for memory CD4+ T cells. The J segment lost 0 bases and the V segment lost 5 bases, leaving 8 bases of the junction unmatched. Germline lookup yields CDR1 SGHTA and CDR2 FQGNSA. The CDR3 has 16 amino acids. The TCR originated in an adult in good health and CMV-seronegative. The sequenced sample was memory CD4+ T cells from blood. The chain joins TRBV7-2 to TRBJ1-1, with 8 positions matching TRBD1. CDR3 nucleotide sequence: TGTGCCAGCAGCAAAGGACAGGGTTTTATGAACACTGAAGCTTTCTTT. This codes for CASSKGQGFMNTEAFF.